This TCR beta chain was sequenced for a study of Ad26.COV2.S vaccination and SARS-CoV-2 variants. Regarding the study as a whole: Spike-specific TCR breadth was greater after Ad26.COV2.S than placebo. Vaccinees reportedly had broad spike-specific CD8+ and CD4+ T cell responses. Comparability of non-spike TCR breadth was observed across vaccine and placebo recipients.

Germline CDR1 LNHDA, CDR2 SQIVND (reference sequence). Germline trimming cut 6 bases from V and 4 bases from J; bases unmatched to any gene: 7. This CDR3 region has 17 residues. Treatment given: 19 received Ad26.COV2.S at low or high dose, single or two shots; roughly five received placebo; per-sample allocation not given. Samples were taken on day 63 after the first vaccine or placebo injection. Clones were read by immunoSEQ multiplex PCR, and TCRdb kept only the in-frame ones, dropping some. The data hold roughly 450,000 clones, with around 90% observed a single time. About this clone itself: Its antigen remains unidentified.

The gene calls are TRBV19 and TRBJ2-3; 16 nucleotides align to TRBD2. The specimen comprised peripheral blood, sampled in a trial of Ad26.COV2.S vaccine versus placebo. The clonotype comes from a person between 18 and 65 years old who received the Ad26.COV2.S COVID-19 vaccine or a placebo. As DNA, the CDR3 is TGTGCCAGTAGACCGGGACTAGCGGGAGGGCCGGCAGATACGCAGTATTTT. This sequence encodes CASRPGLAGGPADTQYF.